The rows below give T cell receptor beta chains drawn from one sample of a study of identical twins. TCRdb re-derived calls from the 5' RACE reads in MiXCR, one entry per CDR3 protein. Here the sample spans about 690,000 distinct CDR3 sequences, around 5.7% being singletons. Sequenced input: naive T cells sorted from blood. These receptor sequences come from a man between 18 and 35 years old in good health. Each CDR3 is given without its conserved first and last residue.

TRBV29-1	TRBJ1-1	SVRGQGVTEAF
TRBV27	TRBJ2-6	ASRVFGANVLT
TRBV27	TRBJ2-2	ASSSSTTATPNTGELF
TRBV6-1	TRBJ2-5	ASSELGLSIAQY
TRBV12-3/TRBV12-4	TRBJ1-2	ASSGGPRQGSGRGYT
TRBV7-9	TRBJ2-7	ASSLVGTGGWEQY
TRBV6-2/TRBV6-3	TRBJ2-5	ASSRPGATQY
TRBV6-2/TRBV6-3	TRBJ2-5	ASNPTANQETQY
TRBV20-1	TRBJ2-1	SAKEGLGTISYNEQF
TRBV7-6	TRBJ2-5	ASSLGGGNLETQY
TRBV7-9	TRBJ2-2	ASSRGESELF
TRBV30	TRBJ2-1	AVTLTRYNEQF
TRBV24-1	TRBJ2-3	ATRREGTDTQY
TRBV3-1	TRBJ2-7	ASSQNDRLYEQY
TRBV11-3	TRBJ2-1	ASSLGQGVFNEQF
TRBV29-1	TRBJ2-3	SVEDSVSLGDTQY
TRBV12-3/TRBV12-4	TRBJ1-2	ASSPAGVEYGYT
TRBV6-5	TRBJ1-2	ASSFTGRQEAGYT
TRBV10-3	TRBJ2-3	AIGLARDPNTQY
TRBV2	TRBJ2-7	ASSVTGEERY
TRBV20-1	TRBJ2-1	SALDRVYYEQF
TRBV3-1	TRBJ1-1	ASSQAFTGRSNTEAF
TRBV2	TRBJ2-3	ASSEGLDTQY
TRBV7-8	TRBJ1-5	ASSLALIQPQH
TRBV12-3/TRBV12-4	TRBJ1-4	ASSFDRGFATNEKLF
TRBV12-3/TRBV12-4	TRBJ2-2	ASSLGSGGRTGELF
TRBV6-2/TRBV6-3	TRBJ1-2	ASSYERGYYGYT
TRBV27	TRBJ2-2	ASSLIAGELF
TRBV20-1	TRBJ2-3	SARGLAGVFDTQY
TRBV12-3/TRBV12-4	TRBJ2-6	ASSPIILAGANVLT
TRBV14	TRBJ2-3	ASSRIAASTDTQY
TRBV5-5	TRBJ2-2	ASSLAQVSGELF
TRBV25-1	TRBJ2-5	ASSSWDTRSEVWQETQY
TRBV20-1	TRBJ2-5	SARDTASGTPGETQY
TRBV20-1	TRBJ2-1	SARAGTSGHSYNEQF
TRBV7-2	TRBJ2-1	ASSSPDVYNEQF
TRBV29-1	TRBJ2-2	SARHLAGENTGELF
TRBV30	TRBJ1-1	AWSLGMNTEAF
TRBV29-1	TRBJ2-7	SGRGGYEQY
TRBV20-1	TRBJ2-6	SARQGSSGANVLT
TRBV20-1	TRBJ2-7	SAREATLAGGPYEQY
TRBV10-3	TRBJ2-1	AISAHRDQSYNEQF
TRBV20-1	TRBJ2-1	SARRPGTVRGEQF
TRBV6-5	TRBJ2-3	ASSYSRVGTDTQY
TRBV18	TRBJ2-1	ASSPRQGTYNEQF
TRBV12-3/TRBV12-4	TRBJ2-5	ASRPTGRETQY
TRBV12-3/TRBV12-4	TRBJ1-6	ASSPRRDNSPLH
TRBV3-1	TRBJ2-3	ASSQFVPGGGSPTDTQY
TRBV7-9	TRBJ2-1	ASSLGLGNEQF
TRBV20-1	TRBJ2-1	SAPTGGSSYNEQF
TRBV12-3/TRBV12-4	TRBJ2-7	ASSLRGKAYEQY
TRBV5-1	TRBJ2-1	ASSLASEGPEF
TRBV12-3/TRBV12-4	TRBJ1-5	ASNDRGGSNQPQH
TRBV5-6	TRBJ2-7	ASSLGGIEQY
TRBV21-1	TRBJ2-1	ASSKEETGGRSYNEQF
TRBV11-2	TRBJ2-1	ASSLEGAGVPYNEQV